This T cell receptor beta chain was identified during a study of identical twins. Study results and limitations: Zero-insertion analyses were open to partial confounding by invariant MAIT and iNKT cells. Where beta out-of-frame sequences were concerned, excess twin sharing was weaker.

This clonotype came up a few times. Its target is unknown. Addition of a universal primer site occurred through template switching, and cDNA carried unique molecular identifiers. TCRdb analysed the 5' RACE reads with MiXCR anew, one entry per CDR3 protein. The sample has 540,000 or so distinct CDR3 sequences, approximately 20% seen once. These same data were also listed under a study on yellow fever vaccine responses in identical twins.

The sequence was collected from a woman younger than 35 in good health. The sample comprised CD4+ T cells sorted from blood.

CDR3 DNA sequence: TGCAGTGCTAGAGTGGGGGGTCTGTACAATGAGCAGTTCTTC. Translation: CSARVGGLYNEQFF. The chain combines TRBV20-1 with TRBJ2-1; maybe TRBD2 (6 bases). The CDR3 has 14 amino acids. The germline V gene encodes CDR1 DFQATT and CDR2 SNEGSKA (reference sequence). V was pared by 1 base and J by 4 bases, with 11 bases between.